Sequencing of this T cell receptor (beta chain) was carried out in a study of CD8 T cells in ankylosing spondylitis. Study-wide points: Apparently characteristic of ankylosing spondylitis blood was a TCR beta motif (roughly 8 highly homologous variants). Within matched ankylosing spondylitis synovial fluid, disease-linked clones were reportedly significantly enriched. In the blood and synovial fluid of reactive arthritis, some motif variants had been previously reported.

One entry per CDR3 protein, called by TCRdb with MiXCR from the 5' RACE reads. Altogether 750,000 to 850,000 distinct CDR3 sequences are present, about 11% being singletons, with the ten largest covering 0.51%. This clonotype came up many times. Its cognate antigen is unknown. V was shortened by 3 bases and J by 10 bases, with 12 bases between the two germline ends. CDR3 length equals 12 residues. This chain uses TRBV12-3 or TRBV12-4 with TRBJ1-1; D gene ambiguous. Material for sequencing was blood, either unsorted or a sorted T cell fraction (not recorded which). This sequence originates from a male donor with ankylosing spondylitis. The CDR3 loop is CASSLFGVVAFF. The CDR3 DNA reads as TGTGCCAGCAGTTTGTTCGGGGTAGTAGCTTTCTTT.